The T cell receptor (beta chain) described here comes from a study of blood T cell repertoires in COVID-19. Study at large: Both acute and convalescent COVID-19 samples were obtained from the United States, Italy and Spain. From T cells, B-cell-depleted T cells, or PBMCs came the material, which was cDNA or gDNA.

Original handling: By means of reference gene primer amplification, nucleated cell counts were estimated. The repertoire was sequenced with immunoSEQ multiplex PCR; TCRdb's copy has only in-frame clones and lacks some. The V and J calls and clone size come from that table; D and trimming were worked out from the DNA. This table holds under 350,000 clones, 80% to 95% found once. While infection was still active, Seattle patients were enrolled and then followed longitudinally. V shed 3 bases and J shed 3 bases, with 14 bases lying between them. CDR3 size: 15 residues. Per germline, CDR1 GTSNPN and CDR2 SVGIG (reference sequence).

The source material was peripheral blood. The TCR sequence derives from a woman in her 30s with COVID-19, enrolled during active disease. This chain connects TRBV30 to TRBJ2-2, with D possibly being TRBD1 (5 bases). CDR3: CAWRQDSRDTGELFF. CDR3 bases: TGTGCCTGGAGACAAGACAGCCGTGACACCGGGGAGCTGTTTTTT. The complete variable domain, with remaining parts taken from reference TRBV30 and TRBJ2-2, reads SQTIHQWPATLVQPVGSPLSLECTVEGTSNPNLYWYRQAAGRGLQLLFYSVGIGQISSEVPQNLSASRPQDRQFILSSKKLLLSDSGFYLCAWRQDSRDTGELFFGEGSRLTVL.